This T cell receptor beta chain was recorded in a study of T-cell memory formation after mild COVID-19. Regarding this clonotype: Antigen unknown.

The CDR3 spans 12 residues. Germline CDR1 reads SGHRS; CDR2 reads YFSETQ. V lost 3 bases to trimming and J lost 5 bases, with 6 bases between them. Employing constant-segment primers, 5'RACE generated TCR alpha and TCR beta cDNA libraries bearing sample barcodes and UMIs. MiXCR was run by TCRdb on the 5' RACE reads, yielding one entry per CDR3 protein. In the table there are approximately 350,000 distinct CDR3 sequences, approximately 15% of which are singletons. Broader study findings: Mainly in CM and EM were contracting CD4+ clones; CD8+ were in EMRA. Nothing showed for sure that second-wave clones peaking on day 37 were SARS-CoV-2 specific. Clones contracting over day 15 to 85 were CD4/CD8 balanced, with later expanders leaning CD4+.

The origin of this receptor is a man between 18 and 35 years old who had mild COVID-19 (a few samples of this study predate the infection). Cell type and time point are not known. Sequencing input: PBMCs or a T cell subset sorted from them (not recorded which). This chain links TRBV5-1 with TRBJ2-1; D remains unclear. This chain's CDR3 is CASSSVDNEQFF. The CDR3 region has the DNA TGCGCCAGCAGCTCAGTTGACAATGAGCAGTTCTTC.